The rows below give T cell receptor beta chains drawn from one sample of a study of beta chain features in type 1 diabetes. Here immunoSEQ multiplex PCR was the method, and the copy in TCRdb shows in-frame clones only, minus some. The sample has tens of thousands of clones; 25% to 35% are singletons. The sample was stem cell memory CD4+ T cells from blood. These receptors originate from a woman in her late teens or twenties in good health. CDR3s include the opening cysteine and the closing phenylalanine or tryptophan. D genes are given only for firm matches. Clone size is shown for a subset of rows, as once, few, many or a class of expanded clone.

TRBJ2-7	few	NA	TRBV4-1	CASRTDITTSYEQYF	TGCGCCAGCAGGACCGACATAACCACTTCCTACGAGCAGTACTTC
TRBJ2-7	NA	TRBD2	TRBV5-1	CASSLPSGGYEQYF	TGCGCCAGCAGCTTGCCCAGCGGGGGTTACGAGCAGTACTTC
TRBJ1-1	few	TRBD1	TRBV6-5	CASSYGDRVEAFF	TGTGCCAGCAGTTACGGGGACAGGGTTGAAGCTTTCTTT
TRBJ1-2	few	NA	TRBV11-3	CASSLGRANYGYTF	TGTGCCAGCAGCTTGGGCAGGGCGAACTATGGCTACACCTTC
TRBJ1-2	NA	NA	TRBV7-2	CASSLGGSWNYGYTF	TGTGCCAGCAGCTTAGGAGGTTCTTGGAACTATGGCTACACCTTC
TRBJ2-7	NA	TRBD1	TRBV6-6	CASSYLTGVEQYF	TGTGCCAGCAGTTACCTCACAGGGGTCGAGCAGTACTTC
TRBJ1-1	NA	NA	TRBV9	CASSVESPSTEAFF	TGTGCCAGCAGCGTAGAAAGCCCCTCCACTGAAGCTTTCTTT
TRBJ2-5	NA	TRBD2	TRBV7-3	CASSLGIGGNQETQYF	TGTGCCAGCAGCTTAGGAATCGGGGGGAATCAAGAGACCCAGTACTTC
TRBJ2-5	many	TRBD2	TRBV29-1	CSAGGNVETQYF	TGCAGCGCGGGAGGGAATGTTGAGACCCAGTACTTC
TRBJ1-3	NA	NA	TRBV4-1	CASSQDLVRREAGNTIYF	TGCGCCAGCAGCCAAGATCTGGTCAGGAGGGAAGCTGGAAACACCATATATTTT
TRBJ2-5	NA	NA	TRBV5-1	CASSFRGGETQYF	TGCGCCAGCAGCTTTCGAGGCGGGGAGACCCAGTACTTC
TRBJ2-3	once	NA	TRBV5-4	CASSLKSAVDTQYF	TGTGCCAGCAGCTTAAAGTCTGCGGTAGATACGCAGTATTTT
TRBJ1-1	NA	NA	TRBV30	CAWDRQLNTEAFF	TGTGCCTGGGATAGACAGTTGAACACTGAAGCTTTCTTT